This T cell receptor beta chain was obtained from a study of cytomegalovirus exposure and HLA in healthy donors. Trimming removed 0 bases from V and 8 bases from J, with 8 bases in between. This CDR3 region has 12 residues. Germline V gene data show CDR1 as SGDLS and CDR2 as YYNGEE. PCR used 60 Vbeta primers and 13 Jbeta primers. Profiled with immunoSEQ multiplex PCR; TCRdb holds only in-frame clones, not every one. The data contain 130,000 to 150,000 clones, 78% of them singletons. The gene calls are TRBV9 and TRBJ1-1; D gene ambiguous. This receptor was taken from a man between 40 and 49 years old in good health and CMV-seropositive. Sequenced sample: PBMCs. The DNA for the CDR3 is TGTGCCAGCAGCGTAGCTATGGGCGAAGCTTTCTTT. Translating gives CASSVAMGEAFF.